This is a list of T cell receptor beta chains from one sample in a study of blood T cell repertoires in COVID-19. Produced via immunoSEQ multiplex PCR; TCRdb's table is partial and in-frame only. The sample shows about 150,000 clones, roughly four fifths of them seen only once. The sequenced material came from PBMCs or T cells enriched from blood (not recorded which). Receptors originate from a man aged 45-65 years who had recovered from COVID-19. Each CDR3 is given with its conserved first and last residue. D genes are given only for firm matches. Clone size is given for some rows only: seen once, a few or many times, or a class if the clone is expanded.

- TRBJ2-5 TRBV4-1 - CASSHPGETQYF TGCGCCAGCAGCCATCCGGGAGAGACCCAGTACTTC
- TRBJ1-5 TRBV15 - CATSGARLGVSNQPQHF TGTGCCACCAGTGGCGCGAGGTTAGGAGTCAGCAATCAGCCCCAGCATTTT
TRBD1 TRBJ2-7 TRBV2 - CASSPTGDEQYF TGTGCCAGCAGCCCAACAGGGGACGAGCAGTACTTC
TRBD1 TRBJ2-1 TRBV9 - CASSVVGTGGLEQFF TGTGCCAGCAGCGTAGTAGGGACAGGGGGCCTCGAGCAGTTCTTC
- TRBJ1-2 TRBV6-5 - CASSQRRNINYGYTF TGTGCCAGCAGTCAACGAAGAAACATTAACTATGGCTACACCTTC
- TRBJ2-6 TRBV5-1 - CASSLTRGPSGSGANVLTF TGCGCCAGCAGCTTAACCAGGGGCCCATCCGGGTCTGGGGCCAACGTCCTGACTTTC
TRBD2 TRBJ2-7 TRBV19 few CASTRAGDGYEQYF TGTGCCAGTACCCGAGCGGGGGATGGATACGAGCAGTACTTC
TRBD1 TRBJ2-4 TRBV18 many CASSEQGKAKNIQYF TGTGCCAGCTCAGAACAGGGGAAGGCCAAAAACATTCAGTACTTC
TRBD2 TRBJ2-3 TRBV5-4 - CAIIPARGLAPDTQYF TGTGCCATCATACCAGCTAGGGGACTAGCGCCAGATACGCAGTATTTT
TRBD1 TRBJ1-2 TRBV9 - CASSGPTGAGGYTF TGTGCCAGCAGCGGACCGACAGGGGCAGGTGGCTACACCTTC